These 11 T cell receptor beta chains were sequenced from one sample in a study of beta chain features in type 1 diabetes. TCRB transcripts that were expressed got sequenced, as all of the isolated RNA had been reverse transcribed. Produced via immunoSEQ multiplex PCR; TCRdb's table is partial and in-frame only. The sample has over 700,000 clones, around a sixth seen once; the top ten hold about 0.025%. Material: naive CD4+ T cells from blood. The receptors stem from a woman under 30 in good health.

This clone has more than one count but fewer than ten. The chain combines TRBV7-2 with TRBJ2-7; 10 bases map to TRBD2. From germline, CDR1 is SGHTA and CDR2 FQGNSA. The CDR3 length is 14 residues. V lost 6 bases to trimming and J lost 8 bases; unmatched junction nucleotides: 10. Here the CDR3 DNA reads TGTGCCAGCAGACCCGCCGCTAGCGGGAGCAAGCAGTACTTC. It is translated as CASRPAASGSKQYF. Full variable domain (missing parts from reference TRBV7-2 and TRBJ2-7): GAGVSQSPSNKVTEKGKDVELRCDPISGHTALYWYRQSLGQGLEFLIYFQGNSAPDKSGLPSDRFSAERTGGSVSTLTIQRTQQEDSAVYLCASRPAASGSKQYFGPGTRLTVT.

The V gene is TRBV27, the J gene TRBJ2-2, with 7 bases identical to TRBD1. V dropped 4 bases and J dropped 3; count of bases not matched to a gene: 2. The CDR3 length is 14 residues. Germline-derived CDR1 and CDR2 are MNHEY and SMNVEV (reference sequence). CDR3 region: CASSWGQYTGELFF. The CDR3 DNA follows: TGTGCCAGCAGTTGGGGACAGTACACCGGGGAGCTGTTTTTT.

The chain is built from TRBV10-3 and TRBJ2-3; 12 positions match TRBD1. The length of the CDR3 is 16 residues. V was pared by 0 bases and J by 4 bases, with 2 bases of the junction left unmatched. CDR1 is ENHRY, CDR2 SYGVKD, per germline. CDR3 nucleotide sequence: TGTGCCATCAGTGAGTCGGGGACAGGGGGCTCAGATACGCAGTATTTT. It yields the protein CAISESGTGGSDTQYF.

The table lists this clone with a few counts. The chain couples TRBV10-2 to TRBJ2-7; D gene unclear. This CDR3 contains 14 residues. CDR1 is WSHSY, CDR2 SAAADI, per germline. V lost 8 bases to trimming and J lost 6 bases, with 20 bases between them. CDR3 bases: TGCGCCAGCCGGCCCTCGGACGATCGTGTCGAGCAGTACTTC. Encoded protein: CASRPSDDRVEQYF.

The chain uses TRBV6-5 and TRBJ2-7; the match to TRBD1 covers 7 bases. Germline lookup yields CDR1 MNHEY and CDR2 SVGAGI. J lost 7 bases, V lost 11 bases, and 14 bases had no gene match. The CDR3 has 13 residues. The chain's CDR3 is CAVRSGTAREQYF. The CDR3, as DNA: TGTGCCGTACGATCCGGGACAGCGCGGGAGCAGTACTTC.

V and J are TRBV28 and TRBJ1-2, with TRBD1 matching over 7 bases. The V and J ends lost 6 bases and 8 bases, in that order; junction bases with no gene match: 9. CDR1 MDHEN and CDR2 SYDVKM come from the germline V gene. This CDR3 is built from 13 residues. CDR3 region: CASSPTGRRGYTF. CDR3 DNA: TGTGCCAGCAGCCCGACAGGGAGGAGAGGCTACACCTTC.

This clone was observed a few times. The chain has TRBV19 and TRBJ2-4; no reliable D call. CDR1 is LNHDA, CDR2 SQIVND, per germline (reference sequence). Trimming cost V 0 bases and J 3 bases, with 6 bases left between them. This CDR3 is 14 amino acids long. The CDR3 is CASSIDKGKNIQYF. CDR3 nucleotide sequence: TGTGCCAGTAGTATAGATAAAGGCAAAAACATTCAGTACTTC.

The sample holds a few counts of this clone. The rearrangement links TRBV18 to TRBJ2-5; perhaps TRBD1 as D (7 bases). V lost 3 bases, J lost 5 bases, and 19 bases lay in between. This CDR3 contains 16 residues. Germline V lookup: CDR1 KGHSH, CDR2 LQKENI. The CDR3 spells CASSPNRGTGGETQYF. In DNA form, the CDR3 reads TGTGCCAGCTCACCGAACAGGGGAACTGGAGGGGAGACCCAGTACTTC.

This clone was picked up a small number of times. DNA for the CDR3: TGTGCCAGCGCACGGGAAGGGAGGACAGATACGCAGTATTTT. This gives the protein CASAREGRTDTQYF. The chain joins TRBV7-3 to TRBJ2-3, with TRBD2 as a possible D gene (6 bases). The CDR3 sequence is 14 residues long. Trimming pared 8 bases from V and 3 bases from J, leaving 15 bases between. The germline CDR1 and CDR2 sequences are SGHTA and FQGTGA.

The gene calls are TRBV11-2 and TRBJ1-1; D not resolved. Trimming took off 3 bases at V and 8 bases at J, with 13 bases between the two ends. Germline-derived CDR1 and CDR2 are SGHAT and FQNNGV. This CDR3 spans 13 amino acids. The CDR3 protein is CASSLGPPTEAFF. The CDR3 DNA follows: TGTGCCAGCAGCTTGGGTCCCCCGACAGAAGCTTTCTTT.

A remark on this clone: Other DNA sequences in the same sample also yield this CDR3. This chain uses TRBV7-3 with TRBJ2-2; D assignment may be TRBD1 or TRBD2 (5 bases each). CDR3 length: 15 residues. V shed 2 bases and J shed 2 bases, with 9 bases lying between them. CDR1 is SGHTA, CDR2 FQGTGA, per germline. In DNA, the CDR3 is TGTGCCAGCAGCTTAGGGGGACCAAACACCGGGGAGCTGTTTTTT. This codes for CASSLGGPNTGELFF.